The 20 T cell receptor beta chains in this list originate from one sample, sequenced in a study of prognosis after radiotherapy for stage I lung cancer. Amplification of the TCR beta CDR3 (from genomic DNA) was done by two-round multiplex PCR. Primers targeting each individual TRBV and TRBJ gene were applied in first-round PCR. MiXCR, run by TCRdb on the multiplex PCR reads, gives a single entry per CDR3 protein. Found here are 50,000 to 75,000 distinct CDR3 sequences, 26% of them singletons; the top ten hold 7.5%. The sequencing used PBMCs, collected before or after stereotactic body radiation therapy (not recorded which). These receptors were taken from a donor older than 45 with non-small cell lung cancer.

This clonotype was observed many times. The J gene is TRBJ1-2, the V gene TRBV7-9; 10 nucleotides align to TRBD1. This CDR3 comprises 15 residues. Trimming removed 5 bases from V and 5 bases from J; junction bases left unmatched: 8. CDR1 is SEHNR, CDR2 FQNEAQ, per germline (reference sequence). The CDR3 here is CASSAWDRGGYGYTF. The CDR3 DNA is TGTGCCAGCAGCGCTTGGGACAGGGGAGGGTATGGCTACACCTTC.

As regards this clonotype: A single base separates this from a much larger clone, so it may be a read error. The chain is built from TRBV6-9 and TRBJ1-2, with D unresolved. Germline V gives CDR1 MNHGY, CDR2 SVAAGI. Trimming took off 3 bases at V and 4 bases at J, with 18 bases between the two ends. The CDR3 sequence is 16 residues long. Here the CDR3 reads CASSYLEHPASYGYTF. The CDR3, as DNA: TGTGCCAGCAGTTACCTAGAACACCCCGCTAGCTATGGCTACACCTTC.

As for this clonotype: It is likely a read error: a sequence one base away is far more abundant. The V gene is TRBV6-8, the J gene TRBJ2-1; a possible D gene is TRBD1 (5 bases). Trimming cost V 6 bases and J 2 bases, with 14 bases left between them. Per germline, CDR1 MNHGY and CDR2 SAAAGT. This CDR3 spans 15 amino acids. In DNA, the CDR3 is TGTGCCAGCAGCCGCGGAAGGGGCACCTACAATGAGCAGTTCTTC. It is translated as CASSRGRGTYNEQFF.

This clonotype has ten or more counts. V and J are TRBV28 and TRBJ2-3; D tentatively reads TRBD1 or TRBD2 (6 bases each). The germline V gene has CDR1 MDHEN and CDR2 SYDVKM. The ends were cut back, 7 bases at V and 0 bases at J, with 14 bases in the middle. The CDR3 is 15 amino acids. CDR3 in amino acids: CASKSGATSTDTQYF. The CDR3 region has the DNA TGTGCCAGCAAATCGGGGGCCACCAGCACAGATACGCAGTATTTT.

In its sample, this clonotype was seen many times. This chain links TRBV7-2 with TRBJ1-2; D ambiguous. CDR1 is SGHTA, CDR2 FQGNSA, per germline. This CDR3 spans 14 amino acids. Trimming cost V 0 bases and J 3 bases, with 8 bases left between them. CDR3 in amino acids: CASSLAAGDYGYTF. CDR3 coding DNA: TGTGCCAGCAGCTTAGCTGCAGGTGACTATGGCTACACCTTC.

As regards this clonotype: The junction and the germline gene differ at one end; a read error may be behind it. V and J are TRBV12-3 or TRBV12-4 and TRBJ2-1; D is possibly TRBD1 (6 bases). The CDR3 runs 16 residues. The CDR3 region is CASTFRAGVSYNDQFF. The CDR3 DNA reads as TGTGCCAGCACTTTTCGGGCAGGGGTCTCCTACAATGATCAGTTCTTC.

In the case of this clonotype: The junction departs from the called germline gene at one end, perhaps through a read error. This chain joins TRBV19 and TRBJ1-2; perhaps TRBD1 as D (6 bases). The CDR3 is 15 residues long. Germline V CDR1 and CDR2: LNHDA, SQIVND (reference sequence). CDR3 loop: CASSTQRQVRGGCTF. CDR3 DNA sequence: TGTGCCAGTAGTACACAACGACAGGTCCGCGGTGGCTGCACCTTC.

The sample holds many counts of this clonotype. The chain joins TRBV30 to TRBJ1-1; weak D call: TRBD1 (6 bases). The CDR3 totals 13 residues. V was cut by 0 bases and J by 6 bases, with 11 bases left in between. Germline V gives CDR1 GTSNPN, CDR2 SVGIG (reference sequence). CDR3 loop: CAWSVLGASEAFF. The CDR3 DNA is TGTGCCTGGAGTGTACTGGGGGCGTCTGAAGCTTTCTTT.

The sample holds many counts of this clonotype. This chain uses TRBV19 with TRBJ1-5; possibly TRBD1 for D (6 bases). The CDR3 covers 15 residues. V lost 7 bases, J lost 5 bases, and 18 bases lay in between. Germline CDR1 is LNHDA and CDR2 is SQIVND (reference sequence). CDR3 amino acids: CASKSATGLYQPQHF. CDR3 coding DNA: TGTGCCAGTAAATCAGCGACAGGTCTTTATCAGCCCCAGCATTTT.

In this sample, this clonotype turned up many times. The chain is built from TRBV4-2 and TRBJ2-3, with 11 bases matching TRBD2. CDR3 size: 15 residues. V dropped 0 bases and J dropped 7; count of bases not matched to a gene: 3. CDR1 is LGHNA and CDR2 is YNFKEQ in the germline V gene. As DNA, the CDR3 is TGTGCCAGCAGCCAAGAACTAGCGGGGGAACATACGCAGTATTTT. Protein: CASSQELAGEHTQYF.

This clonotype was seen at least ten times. The CDR3 nucleotides read TGTGCCAGCAGTGAAGGGGACTTGGGAGAGACCCAGTACTTC. Its protein product is CASSEGDLGETQYF. J is TRBJ2-5 and V is TRBV6-4; D perhaps matches TRBD2 (6 bases). V lost 3 bases to trimming and J lost 4 bases, with 12 bases between them. The CDR3 runs to 14 residues. Germline loops: CDR1 MRHNA, CDR2 SNTAGT.

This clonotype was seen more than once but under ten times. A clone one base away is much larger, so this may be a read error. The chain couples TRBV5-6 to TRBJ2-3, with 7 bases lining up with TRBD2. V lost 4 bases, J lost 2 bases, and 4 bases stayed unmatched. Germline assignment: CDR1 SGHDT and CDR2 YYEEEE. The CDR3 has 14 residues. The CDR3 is CASSSGTHTDTQYF. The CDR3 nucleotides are TGTGCCAGCAGCAGCGGGACCCACACAGATACGCAGTATTTT.

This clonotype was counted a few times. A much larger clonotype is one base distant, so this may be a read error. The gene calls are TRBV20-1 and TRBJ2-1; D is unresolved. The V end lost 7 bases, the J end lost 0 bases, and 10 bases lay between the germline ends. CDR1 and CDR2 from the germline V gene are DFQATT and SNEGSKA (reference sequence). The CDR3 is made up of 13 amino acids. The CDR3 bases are TGCAGTGGGGTGACCAACTCCTACAATGAGCAGTTCTTC. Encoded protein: CSGVTNSYNEQFF.

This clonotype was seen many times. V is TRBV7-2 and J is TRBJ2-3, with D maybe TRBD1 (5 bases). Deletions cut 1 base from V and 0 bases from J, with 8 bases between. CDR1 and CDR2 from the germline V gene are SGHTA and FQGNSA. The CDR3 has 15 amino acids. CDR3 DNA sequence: TGTGCCAGCAGCTTAGACAGGCCTAGCACAGATACGCAGTATTTT. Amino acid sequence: CASSLDRPSTDTQYF.

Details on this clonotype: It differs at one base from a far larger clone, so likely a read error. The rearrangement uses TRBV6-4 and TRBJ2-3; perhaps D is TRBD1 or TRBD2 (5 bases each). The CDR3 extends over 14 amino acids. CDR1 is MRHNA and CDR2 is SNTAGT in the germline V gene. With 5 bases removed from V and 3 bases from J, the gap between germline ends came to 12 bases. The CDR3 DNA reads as TGTGCCAGCAGTCGGGGACGAAGAACAGATACGCAGTATTTT. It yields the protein CASSRGRRTDTQYF.

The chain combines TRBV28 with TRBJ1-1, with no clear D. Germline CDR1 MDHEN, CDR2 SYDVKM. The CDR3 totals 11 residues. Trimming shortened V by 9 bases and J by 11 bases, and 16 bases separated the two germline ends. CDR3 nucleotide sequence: TGTGCCAGTCCCTCGCTGCGTCAGGCTTTCTTT. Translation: CASPSLRQAFF.

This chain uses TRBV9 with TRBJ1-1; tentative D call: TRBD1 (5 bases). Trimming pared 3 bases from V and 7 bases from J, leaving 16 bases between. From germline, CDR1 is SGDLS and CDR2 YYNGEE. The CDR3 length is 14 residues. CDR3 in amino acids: CASSEGDWGREAFF. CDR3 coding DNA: TGTGCCAGCAGCGAGGGAGATTGGGGACGTGAAGCTTTCTTT.

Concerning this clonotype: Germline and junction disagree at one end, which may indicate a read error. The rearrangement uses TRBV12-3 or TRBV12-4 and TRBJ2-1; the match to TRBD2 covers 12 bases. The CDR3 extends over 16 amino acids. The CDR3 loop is CASNLAGGLKYIEQFF. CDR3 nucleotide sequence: TGTGCCAGCAACCTAGCGGGGGGGCTAAAATACATTGAGCAGTTCTTC.

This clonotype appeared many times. Here the CDR3 reads CASSSNSHTDTQYF. As DNA, the CDR3 is TGTGCCAGCTCATCGAACAGTCACACAGATACGCAGTATTTT. The chain links TRBV18 to TRBJ2-3; D call uncertain. The length of the CDR3 is 14 residues. From germline, CDR1 is KGHSH and CDR2 LQKENI. Between the trimmed V and J ends, which lost 5 bases and 2 bases, there was a span of 11 bases.

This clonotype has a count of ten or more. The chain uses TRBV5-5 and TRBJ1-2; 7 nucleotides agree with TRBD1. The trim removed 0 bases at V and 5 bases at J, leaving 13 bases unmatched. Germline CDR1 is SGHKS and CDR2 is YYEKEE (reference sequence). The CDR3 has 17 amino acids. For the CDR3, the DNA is TGTGCCAGCAGCTTGGGACAGGGTCTTGGTGTTCGGTATGGCTACACCTTC. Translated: CASSLGQGLGVRYGYTF.